The following is a TCR beta chain sequence with its context. What it binds is unknown. This specimen belongs to a study of T cell repertoires in cytomegalovirus infection. On the study more broadly: Public TCR beta signatures marked donors with CMV infection and the matching HLA.

The study, taken as a whole, reports: Of the TCR beta families, the public ones yielded a cumulative frequency that identified carriers of CMV plus the relevant HLA.

MiXCR, run by TCRdb on the reads, gives a single entry per CDR3 protein. The table shows 140,000 to 150,000 distinct CDR3 sequences, with around 32% occurring only once. The TCR was taken from a human donor in good health (CMV status not recorded). Some clones in this sample may be carry-over from other donors' samples. The specimen was CD8+ T cells from cultured PBMCs, collected from culture after CMV antigen stimulation.

The CDR3 sequence: CASSEDRFAPLHF. The CDR3 bases are TGCGCCAGCAGCGAGGACCGTTTCGCACCCCTCCACTTT. V and J are TRBV5-1 and TRBJ1-6, with no clear D. The germline V gene encodes CDR1 SGHRS and CDR2 YFSETQ. The CDR3 contains 13 residues. The V gene lost 4 bases and the J gene lost 11 bases, with 13 bases spanning the gap. Drawing the rest from reference TRBV5-1 and TRBJ1-6, the complete variable domain is KAGVTQTPRYLIKTRGQQVTLSCSPISGHRSVSWYQQTPGQGLQFLFEYFSETQRNKGNFPGRFSGRQFSNSRSEMNVSTLELGDSALYLCASSEDRFAPLHFGNGTRLTVT.